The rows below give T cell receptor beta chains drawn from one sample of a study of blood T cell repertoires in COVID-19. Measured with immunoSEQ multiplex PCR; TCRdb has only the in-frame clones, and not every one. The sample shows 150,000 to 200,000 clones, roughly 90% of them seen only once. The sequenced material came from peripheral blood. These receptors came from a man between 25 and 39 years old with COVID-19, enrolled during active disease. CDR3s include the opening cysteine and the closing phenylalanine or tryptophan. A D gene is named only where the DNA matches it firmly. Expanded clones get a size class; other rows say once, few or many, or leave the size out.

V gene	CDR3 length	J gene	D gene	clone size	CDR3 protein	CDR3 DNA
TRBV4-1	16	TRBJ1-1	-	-	CASSQTWGGREVGAFF	TGCGCCAGCAGCCAAACATGGGGGGGGCGTGAGGTCGGAGCTTTCTTT
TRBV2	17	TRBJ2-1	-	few	CASSEASTGSLYNEQFF	TGTGCCAGCAGTGAAGCTTCCACAGGTTCGCTTTACAATGAGCAGTTCTTC
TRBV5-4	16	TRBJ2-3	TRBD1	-	CASSFLQGALTDTQYF	TGTGCCAGCAGCTTCCTTCAGGGGGCGCTAACAGATACGCAGTATTTT
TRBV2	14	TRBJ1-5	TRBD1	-	CASSVQGAGQPQHF	TGTGCCAGCAGTGTACAGGGGGCGGGTCAGCCCCAGCATTTT
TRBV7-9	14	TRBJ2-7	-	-	CASRTQVGTGEQYF	TGTGCCAGCAGAACACAGGTCGGTACTGGCGAGCAGTACTTC
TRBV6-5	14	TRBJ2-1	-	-	CASSYGVAHNEQFF	TGTGCCAGCAGTTACGGAGTAGCCCACAATGAGCAGTTCTTC
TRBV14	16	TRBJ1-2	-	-	CASSPWGGTNHYGYTF	TGTGCCAGCAGCCCGTGGGGAGGGACAAATCACTATGGCTACACCTTC
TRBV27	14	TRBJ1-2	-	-	CASSLAELSYGYTF	TGTGCCAGCAGTTTAGCTGAGCTTAGCTATGGCTACACCTTC
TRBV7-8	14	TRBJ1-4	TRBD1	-	CASSSQGTNEKLFF	TGTGCCAGCAGCTCACAGGGGACTAATGAAAAACTGTTTTTT
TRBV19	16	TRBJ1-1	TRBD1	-	CASSTGQGVTNTEAFF	TGTGCCAGTAGTACCGGACAGGGGGTGACAAACACTGAAGCTTTCTTT
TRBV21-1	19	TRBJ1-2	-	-	CASSNQNTGGPSANYGYTF	TGTGCCAGCAGCAACCAAAACACAGGGGGACCATCAGCTAACTATGGCTACACCTTC
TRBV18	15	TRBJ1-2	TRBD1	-	CASSPSTQGDYGYTF	TGTGCCAGCTCACCCTCAACTCAGGGGGACTATGGCTACACCTTC
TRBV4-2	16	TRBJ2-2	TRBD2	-	CASSRSSGGGTGELFF	TGTGCCAGCAGCCGAAGTAGCGGGGGGGGTACCGGGGAGCTGTTTTTT
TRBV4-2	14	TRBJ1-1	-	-	CASSQAVMNTEAFF	TGTGCCAGCAGCCAAGCAGTAATGAACACTGAAGCTTTCTTT
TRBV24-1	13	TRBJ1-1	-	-	CATRPDKNTEAFF	TGTGCCACCAGGCCTGACAAGAACACTGAAGCTTTCTTT
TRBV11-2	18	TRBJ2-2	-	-	CASSYDKGVGPNTGELFF	TGTGCCAGCAGCTATGACAAAGGGGTAGGCCCGAACACCGGGGAGCTGTTTTTT
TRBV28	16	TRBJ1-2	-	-	CASSFGGGIPLYGYTF	TGTGCCAGCAGTTTCGGGGGGGGGATTCCTCTCTATGGCTACACCTTC
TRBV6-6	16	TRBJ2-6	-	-	CASSSPRGAGANVLTF	TGTGCCAGCAGCTCTCCCAGGGGAGCTGGGGCCAACGTCCTGACTTTC
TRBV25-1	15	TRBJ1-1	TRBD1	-	CASSDRGPTNTEAFF	TGTGCCAGCAGTGACAGGGGGCCCACCAACACTGAAGCTTTCTTT
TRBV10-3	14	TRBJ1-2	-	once	CAISESTLGQGYTF	TGTGCCATCAGTGAGTCGACGCTGGGGCAGGGCTACACCTTC
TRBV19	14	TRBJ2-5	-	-	CASSSRGGAETQYF	TGTGCCAGTAGCTCTAGGGGTGGGGCGGAGACCCAGTACTTC
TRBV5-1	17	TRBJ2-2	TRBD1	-	CASSFDRGLRNTGELFF	TGCGCCAGCAGCTTTGACAGGGGGTTGAGGAACACCGGGGAGCTGTTTTTT
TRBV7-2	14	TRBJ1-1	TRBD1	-	CASSSRDRAAEAFF	TGTGCCAGCAGCTCCCGGGACAGGGCAGCTGAAGCTTTCTTT
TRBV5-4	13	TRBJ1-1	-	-	CASSLGENTEAFF	TGTGCCAGCAGCTTAGGGGAGAACACTGAAGCTTTCTTT
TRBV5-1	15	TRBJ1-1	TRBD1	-	CASSWDSHMNTEAFF	TGCGCCAGCAGCTGGGACAGTCACATGAACACTGAAGCTTTCTTT
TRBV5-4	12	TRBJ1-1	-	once	CASSLAGVGAFF	TGTGCCAGCAGCTTGGCCGGGGTCGGGGCTTTCTTT
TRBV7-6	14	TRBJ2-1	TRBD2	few	CASTLAGGGSEQFF	TGTGCCAGCACCCTAGCGGGGGGTGGGAGTGAGCAGTTCTTC
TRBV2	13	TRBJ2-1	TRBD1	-	CASSGGQWNEQFF	TGTGCCAGCAGTGGGGGACAGTGGAATGAGCAGTTCTTC
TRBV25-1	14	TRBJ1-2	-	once	CASSHSGGDYGYTF	TGTGCCAGCAGTCACAGCGGCGGAGACTATGGCTACACCTTC
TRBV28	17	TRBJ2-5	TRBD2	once	CASSFFPAGGEKETQYF	TGTGCCAGCAGTTTTTTCCCCGCTGGGGGGGAGAAAGAGACCCAGTACTTC